This T cell receptor (beta chain) was sequenced in a study of regulatory and conventional T cells in RAG deficiency. Regulatory T cells were sorted from blood as CD4+ CD25-high CD127-low cells. General study points: RAG-deficient patients showed markedly lower Shannon entropy and higher Simpson indices than control T-cell subsets. Omenn syndrome and CID/AS patients had roughly 92-fold fewer unique Treg TCR beta sequences, versus approximately 10-fold elsewhere.

Comments on this clone: Its cognate antigen is unknown.

Assay used: immunoSEQ multiplex PCR; TCRdb lists only in-frame clones, some missing. The sample shows 9,500 to 15,000 clones, roughly 94% of them seen only once. The same data also went into a second study, on regulatory T cells. According to that study: Primers: 52 TRBV forward and 13 TRBJ reverse.

Sequenced material: CD127- CD25+ CD4+ Tregs sorted from blood. The receptor was isolated from a human donor in good health.

As DNA, the CDR3 is TGTGCCAGCAGCAATAGACGGGGGGCACTAGGGGATACGCAGTATTTT. The encoded protein is CASSNRRGALGDTQYF. The J gene is TRBJ2-3, the V gene TRBV5-4, with D possibly being TRBD2 (7 bases). Trimming removed 4 bases at V and 6 bases at J, with 21 bases between. Germline-derived CDR1 and CDR2 are SGHNT and YYREEE (reference sequence). The CDR3 totals 16 residues. Using reference TRBV5-4 and TRBJ2-3 for the parts outside the CDR3, the full variable domain is ETGVTQSPTHLIKTRGQQVTLRCSSQSGHNTVSWYQQALGQGPQFIFQYYREEENGRGNFPPRFSGLQFPNYSSELNVNALELDDSALYLCASSNRRGALGDTQYFGPGTRLTVL.